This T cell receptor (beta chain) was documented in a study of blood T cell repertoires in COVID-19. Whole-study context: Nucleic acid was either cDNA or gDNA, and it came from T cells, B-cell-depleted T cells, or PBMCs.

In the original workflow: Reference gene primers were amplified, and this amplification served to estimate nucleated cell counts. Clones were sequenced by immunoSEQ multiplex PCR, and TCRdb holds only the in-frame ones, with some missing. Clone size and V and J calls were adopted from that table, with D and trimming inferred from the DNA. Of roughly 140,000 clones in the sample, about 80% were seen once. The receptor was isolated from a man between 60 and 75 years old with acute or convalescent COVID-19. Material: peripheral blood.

The CDR3 DNA reads as TGTGCCAGCAGTCCTGGCGGGGCGGGGACTAACAATGAGCAGTTCTTC. Protein sequence: CASSPGGAGTNNEQFF. The rearrangement joins TRBV3-1 (or the pseudogene TRBV3-2) to TRBJ2-1, with TRBD2 identical over 7 bases. V lost 6 bases and J lost 5; bases outside the gene matches: 13. The CDR3 length is 16 residues. Germline CDR1 LGHDT, CDR2 YNNKEL (reference sequence).